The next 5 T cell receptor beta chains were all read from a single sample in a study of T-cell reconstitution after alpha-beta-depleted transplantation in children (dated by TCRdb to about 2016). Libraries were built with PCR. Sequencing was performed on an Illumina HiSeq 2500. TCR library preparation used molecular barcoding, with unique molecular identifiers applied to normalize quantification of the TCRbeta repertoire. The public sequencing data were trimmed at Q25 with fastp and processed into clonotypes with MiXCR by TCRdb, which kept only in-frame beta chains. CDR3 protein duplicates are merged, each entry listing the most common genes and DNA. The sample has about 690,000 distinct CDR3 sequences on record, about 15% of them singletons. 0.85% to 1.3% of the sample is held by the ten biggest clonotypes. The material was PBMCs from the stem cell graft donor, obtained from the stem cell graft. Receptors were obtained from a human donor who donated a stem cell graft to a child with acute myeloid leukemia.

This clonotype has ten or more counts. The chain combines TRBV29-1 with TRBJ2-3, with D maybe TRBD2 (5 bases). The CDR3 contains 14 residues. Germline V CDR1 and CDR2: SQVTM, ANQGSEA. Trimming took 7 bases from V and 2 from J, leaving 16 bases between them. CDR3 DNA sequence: TGCAGCGCCACAGACGGACTTGACACAGATACGCAGTATTTT. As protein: CSATDGLDTDTQYF.

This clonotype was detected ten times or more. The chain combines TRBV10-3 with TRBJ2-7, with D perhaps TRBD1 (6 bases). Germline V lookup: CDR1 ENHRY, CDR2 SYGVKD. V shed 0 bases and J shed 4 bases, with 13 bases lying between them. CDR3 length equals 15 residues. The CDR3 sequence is CAISESKGEAYEQYF. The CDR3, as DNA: TGTGCCATCAGTGAGTCAAAGGGGGAAGCTTACGAGCAGTACTTC.

For the CDR3, the DNA is TGTGCCTGGAGTCGAGCGGGGGGTCGATACAATGAGCAGTTCTTC. It specifies CAWSRAGGRYNEQFF. V gene TRBV30 combines with J gene TRBJ2-1, with 9 bases identical to TRBD2. Germline values: CDR1 GTSNPN, CDR2 SVGIG (reference sequence). The CDR3 covers 15 residues. V was clipped by 2 bases and J by 4 bases; unmatched bases: 6.

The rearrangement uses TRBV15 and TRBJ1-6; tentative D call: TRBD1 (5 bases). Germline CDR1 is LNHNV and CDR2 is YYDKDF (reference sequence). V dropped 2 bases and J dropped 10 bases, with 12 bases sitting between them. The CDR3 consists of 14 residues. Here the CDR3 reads CATSRSLEGSPLHF. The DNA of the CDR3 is TGTGCCACCAGCAGATCACTCGAGGGGTCACCCCTCCACTTT.

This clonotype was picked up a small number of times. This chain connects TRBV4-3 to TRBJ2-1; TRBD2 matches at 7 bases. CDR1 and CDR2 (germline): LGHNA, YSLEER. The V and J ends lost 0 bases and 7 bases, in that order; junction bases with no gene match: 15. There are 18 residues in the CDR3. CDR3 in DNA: TGCGCCAGCAGCCAAGATTTTGCTAGGTGGGGGGGTCTAAATGAGCAGTTCTTC. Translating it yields CASSQDFARWGGLNEQFF.